This paragraph covers one TCR beta chain sequence. Its specificity is not known. Measured with immunoSEQ multiplex PCR; TCRdb has only the in-frame clones, and not every one. The profile shows 1.5 million to 2.5 million clones, about 95% of them singletons. Trimming cost V 3 bases and J 1 base; bases outside gene matches: 5. Germline V gene data show CDR1 as MGHDK and CDR2 as SYGVNS. The CDR3 consists of 15 residues. Cells designated naive CD8 were CD45RO-negative and were positively selected for CCR7, with terminally differentiated effector memory CD45RA+ cells excluded. This sample stems from a study of shared clonotypes between healthy human individuals. Study outcomes and limitations: Depth of sequencing was expected to influence donor clonotype sharing.

This chain connects TRBV25-1 to TRBJ1-2; 7 bases agree with TRBD1. Material: naive CD8+ T cells sorted from blood. This clonotype originated in a man aged 18 to 30 in good health. As DNA, the CDR3 is TGTGCCAGCAGTGATCCGGGACAGATTAACTATGGCTACACCTTC. This translates into CASSDPGQINYGYTF.